This TCR beta chain derives from a study (dated by TCRdb to the mid-2010s). The CDR3 contains 14 residues, cysteine and phenylalanine counted. Just CDR3 DNA is preserved here, 42 bases in frame from base 1. Trimming costs V 5 bases and J 6 bases, and their ends lie 16 bases apart. CDR1 and CDR2 were assigned from the germline V gene (reference sequence) as DFQATT and SNEGSKA. As to this clonotype: The antigen it recognizes is unknown. Per-base qualities were not stored, and no clone one base away is much larger.

The library was made by RT-PCR. Sequencing took place on an Illumina MiSeq. TCRdb reprocessed the public reads (quality trimming at Q25 with fastp, clone calling with MiXCR) and kept in-frame beta chains. Rows are unified per CDR3 protein, each entry keeping the most common DNA and genes. The sample table holds about 680,000 distinct CDR3 sequences, of which approximately 15% were seen once. Roughly 3.9% of the sample is held by the ten biggest clonotypes. The chain is assembled from TRBV20-1 and TRBJ2-2; TRBD1 could be the D gene, as 6 bases match. The source is a female donor in good health, serving as a healthy control. The sample comprised memory CD4+ T cells from blood. The sequenced DNA: TGCAGTGCTGCTTTCCAACAGGGCGCCGGGGAGCTGTTTTTT. Translated, this gives CSAAFQQGAGELFF.